This TCR beta chain was documented in a study of cytomegalovirus exposure and HLA in healthy donors. In the PCR, 60 Vbeta and 13 Jbeta primers were used. This table comes from immunoSEQ multiplex PCR, and its TCRdb copy is limited to in-frame clones, with some not included. The sample has some 70,000 clones, about 81% seen once. Study conclusions and caveats: CMV serostatus stood as the only immune exposure information on hand. Cytomegalovirus association was listed for 170 or so TCR beta chains. It was reported that TCR beta sequences correctly inferred the HLA-A and HLA-B alleles for most subjects.

Turning to this clone: As yet, its antigen is unknown.

The CDR3 is 19 residues long. Trimming took 0 bases from V and 0 from J, leaving 20 bases between them. Germline-derived CDR1 and CDR2 are SGHNT and YYREEE (reference sequence). Healthy bone marrow donors made up the cohort. This receptor was identified in a human donor in good health. V and J are TRBV5-4 and TRBJ2-3, with D perhaps TRBD2 (6 bases). The sequenced sample was PBMCs. This CDR3 reads CASSLGPTGSGTSTDTQYF. The DNA for the CDR3 is TGTGCCAGCAGCTTGGGCCCTACGGGTAGCGGCACAAGCACAGATACGCAGTATTTT.